This TCR beta chain derives from a study of cytomegalovirus exposure and HLA in healthy donors. At sampling all donors were nominally healthy, likely with unrecorded immune exposures. The PCR ran on 60 Vbeta and 13 Jbeta primers. Here immunoSEQ multiplex PCR was the method, and the copy in TCRdb shows in-frame clones only, minus some. The sample consists of roughly 170,000 clones, about 80% of them appearing once. Study-level results: Reportedly, diagnosis of cytomegalovirus status by the classifier showed high specificity and sensitivity.

On this clone: The antigen remains undetermined.

The source is a man aged 30-40 years in good health and CMV-seronegative. Sequencing was performed on PBMCs.

The DNA for the CDR3 is TGTGCCAGCAGCGGCGGGGGGAGCACAGATACGCAGTATTTT. Its translation is CASSGGGSTDTQYF. The V and J genes are TRBV13 and TRBJ2-3; 8 nucleotides align to TRBD2. V lost 5 bases to trimming and J lost 0 bases; unmatched junction nucleotides: 1. The germline V gene encodes CDR1 PRHDT and CDR2 FYEKMQ (reference sequence). The CDR3 runs to 14 residues.